This T cell receptor beta chain is from a study of response to subunit inactivated influenza vaccine. CDR3 length: 13 residues. V lost 2 bases and J 8 bases, leaving 12 bases between the germline ends. Germline assignment: CDR1 LNHNV and CDR2 YYDKDF (reference sequence). Concerning this clonotype itself: As yet, its antigen is unknown.

The study's findings and limits: Authors suggested seasonal influenza vaccinations each recruit few new T cells.

TCRdb used MiXCR to reprocess the RT-PCR reads, holding one entry per CDR3 protein. The repertoire consists of around 520,000 distinct CDR3 sequences, with roughly 27% occurring once and the leading ten covering approximately 2%. The sequencing here drew on CD4+ T cells sorted from PBMCs, taken 4 to 6 days after vaccination. The origin of this receptor is a man aged 45-65 years who received an inactivated influenza vaccine. J is TRBJ1-1 and V is TRBV15; D gene uncertain. The CDR3 nucleotides read TGTGCCACCAGCAGACAAAATGGAGAAGAAGCTTTCTTT. It encodes CATSRQNGEEAFF.